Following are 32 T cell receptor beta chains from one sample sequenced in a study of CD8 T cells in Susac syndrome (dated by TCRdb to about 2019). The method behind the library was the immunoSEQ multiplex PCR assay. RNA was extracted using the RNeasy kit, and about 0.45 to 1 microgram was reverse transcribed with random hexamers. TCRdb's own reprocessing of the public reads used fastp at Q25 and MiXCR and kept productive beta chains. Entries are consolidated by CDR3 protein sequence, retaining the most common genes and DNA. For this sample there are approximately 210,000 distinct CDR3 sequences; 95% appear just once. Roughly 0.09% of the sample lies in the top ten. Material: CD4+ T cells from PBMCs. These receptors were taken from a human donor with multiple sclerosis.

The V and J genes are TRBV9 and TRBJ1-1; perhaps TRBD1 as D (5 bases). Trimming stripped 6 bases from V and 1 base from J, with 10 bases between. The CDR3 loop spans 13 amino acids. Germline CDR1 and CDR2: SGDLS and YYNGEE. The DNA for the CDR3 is TGTGCCAGCATGGGGGGACCGAACACTGAAGCTTTCTTT. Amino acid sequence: CASMGGPNTEAFF. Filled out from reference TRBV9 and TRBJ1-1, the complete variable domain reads DSGVTQTPKHLITATGQRVTLRCSPRSGDLSVYWYQQSLDQGLQFLIQYYNGEERAKGNILERFSAQQFPDLHSELNLSSLELGDSALYFCASMGGPNTEAFFGQGTRLTVV.

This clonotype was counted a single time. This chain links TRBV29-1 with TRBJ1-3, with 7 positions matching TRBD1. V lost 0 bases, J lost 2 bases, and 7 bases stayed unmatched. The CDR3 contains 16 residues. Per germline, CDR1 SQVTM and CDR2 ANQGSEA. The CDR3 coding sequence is TGCAGCGTTGAAGATCGAAGGGGGCAGGCTGGAAACACCATATATTTT. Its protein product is CSVEDRRGQAGNTIYF.

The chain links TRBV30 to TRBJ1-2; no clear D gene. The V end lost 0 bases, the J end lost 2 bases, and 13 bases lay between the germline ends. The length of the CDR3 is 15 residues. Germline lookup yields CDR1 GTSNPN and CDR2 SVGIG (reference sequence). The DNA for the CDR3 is TGTGCCTGGAGTGTAGGAGGGCAAGGGAACTATGGCTACACCTTC. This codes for CAWSVGGQGNYGYTF.

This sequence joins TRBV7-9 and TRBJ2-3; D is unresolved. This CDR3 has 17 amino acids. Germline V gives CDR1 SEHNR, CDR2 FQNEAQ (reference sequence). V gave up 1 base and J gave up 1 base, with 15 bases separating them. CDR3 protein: CASSLGIPTAGTDTQYF. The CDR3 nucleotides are TGTGCCAGCAGCTTAGGGATCCCCACCGCCGGCACAGATACGCAGTATTTT.

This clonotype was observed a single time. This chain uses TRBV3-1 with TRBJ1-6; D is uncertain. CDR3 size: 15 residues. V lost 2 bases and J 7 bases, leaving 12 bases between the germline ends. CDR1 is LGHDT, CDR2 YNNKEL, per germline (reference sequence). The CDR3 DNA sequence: TGTGCCAGCAGCCAACGGGCCAGTGGGAATTCACCCCTCCACTTT. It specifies CASSQRASGNSPLHF.

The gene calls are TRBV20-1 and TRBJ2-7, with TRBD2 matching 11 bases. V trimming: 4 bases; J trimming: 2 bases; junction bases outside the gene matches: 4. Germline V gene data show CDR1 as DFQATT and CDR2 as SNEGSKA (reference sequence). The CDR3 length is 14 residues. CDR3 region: CSATPSGGPYEQYF. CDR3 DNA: TGCAGTGCTACCCCTAGCGGGGGGCCCTACGAGCAGTACTTC.

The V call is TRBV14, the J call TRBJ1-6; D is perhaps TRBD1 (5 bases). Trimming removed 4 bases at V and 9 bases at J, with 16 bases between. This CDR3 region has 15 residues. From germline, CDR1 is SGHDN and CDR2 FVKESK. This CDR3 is CASSRGVTRGSPLHF. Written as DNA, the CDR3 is TGTGCCAGCAGCCGGGGCGTAACCCGGGGTTCACCCCTCCACTTT.

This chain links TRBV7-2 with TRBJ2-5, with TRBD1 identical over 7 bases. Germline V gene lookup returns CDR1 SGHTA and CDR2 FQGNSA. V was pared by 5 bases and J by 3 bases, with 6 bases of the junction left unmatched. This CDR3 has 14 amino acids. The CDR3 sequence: CASSRGQNKETQYF. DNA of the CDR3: TGTGCCAGCAGCCGGGGACAGAACAAAGAGACCCAGTACTTC.

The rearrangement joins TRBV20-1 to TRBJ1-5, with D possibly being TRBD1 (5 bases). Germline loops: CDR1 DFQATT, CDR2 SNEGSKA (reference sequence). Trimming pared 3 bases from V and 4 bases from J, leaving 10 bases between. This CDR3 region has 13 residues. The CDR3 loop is CSASPTANQPQHF. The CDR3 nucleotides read TGCAGTGCTAGCCCGACAGCGAATCAGCCCCAGCATTTT.

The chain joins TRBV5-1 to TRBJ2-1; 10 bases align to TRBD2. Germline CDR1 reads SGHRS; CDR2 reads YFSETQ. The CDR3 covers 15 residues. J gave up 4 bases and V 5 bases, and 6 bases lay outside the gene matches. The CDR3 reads CASSSTSGLYNEQFF. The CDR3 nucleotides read TGCGCCAGCAGTTCGACTAGCGGGCTGTACAATGAGCAGTTCTTC.

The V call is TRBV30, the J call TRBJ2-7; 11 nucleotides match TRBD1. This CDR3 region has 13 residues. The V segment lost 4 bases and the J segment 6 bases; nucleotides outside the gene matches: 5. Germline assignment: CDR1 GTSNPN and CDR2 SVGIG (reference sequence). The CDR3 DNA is TGTGCCTGGAACCGGGACAGGGGGAGCGAGCAGTACTTC. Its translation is CAWNRDRGSEQYF.

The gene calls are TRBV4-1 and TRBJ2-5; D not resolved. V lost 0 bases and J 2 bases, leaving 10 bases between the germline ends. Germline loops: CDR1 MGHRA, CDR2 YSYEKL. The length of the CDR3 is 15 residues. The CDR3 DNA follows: TGCGCCAGCAGCCAAGATAGGGCTTCGCAAGAGACCCAGTACTTC. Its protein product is CASSQDRASQETQYF.

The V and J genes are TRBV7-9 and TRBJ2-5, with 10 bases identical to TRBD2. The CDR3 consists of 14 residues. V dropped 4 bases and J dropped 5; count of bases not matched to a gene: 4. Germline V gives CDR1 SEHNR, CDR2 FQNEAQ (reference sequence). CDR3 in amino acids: CASSWSSGGETQYF. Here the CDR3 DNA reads TGTGCCAGCAGCTGGAGTAGCGGGGGGGAGACCCAGTACTTC.

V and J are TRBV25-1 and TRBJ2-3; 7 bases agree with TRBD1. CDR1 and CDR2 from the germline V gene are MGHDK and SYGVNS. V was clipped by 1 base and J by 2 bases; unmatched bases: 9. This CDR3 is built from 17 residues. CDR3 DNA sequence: TGTGCCAGCAGTGAATTTATATCAGGGGGTTCCACAGATACGCAGTATTTT. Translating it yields CASSEFISGGSTDTQYF. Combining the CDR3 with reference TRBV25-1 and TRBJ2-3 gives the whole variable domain EADIYQTPRYLVIGTGKKITLECSQTMGHDKMYWYQQDPGMELHLIHYSYGVNSTEKGDLSSESTVSRIRTEHFPLTLESARPSHTSQYLCASSEFISGGSTDTQYFGPGTRLTVL.

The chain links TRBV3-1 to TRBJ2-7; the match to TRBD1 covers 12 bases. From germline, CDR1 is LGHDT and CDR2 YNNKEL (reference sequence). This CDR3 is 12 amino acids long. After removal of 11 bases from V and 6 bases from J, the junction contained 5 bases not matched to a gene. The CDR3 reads CAAGTGGSEQYF. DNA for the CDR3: TGTGCCGCCGGGACAGGGGGCTCCGAGCAGTACTTC.

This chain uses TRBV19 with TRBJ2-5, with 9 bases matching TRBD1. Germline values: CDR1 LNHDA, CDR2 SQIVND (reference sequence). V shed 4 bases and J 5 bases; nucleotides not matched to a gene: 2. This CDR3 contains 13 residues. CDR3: CASSTTGGETQYF. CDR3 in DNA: TGTGCCAGTAGTACTACAGGGGGCGAGACCCAGTACTTC.

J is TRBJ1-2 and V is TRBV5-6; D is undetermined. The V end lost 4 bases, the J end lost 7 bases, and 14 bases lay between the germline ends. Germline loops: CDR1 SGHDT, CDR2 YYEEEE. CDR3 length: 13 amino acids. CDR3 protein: CASSSRGMTGYTF. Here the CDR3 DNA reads TGTGCCAGCAGCAGTCGGGGTATGACTGGCTACACCTTC.

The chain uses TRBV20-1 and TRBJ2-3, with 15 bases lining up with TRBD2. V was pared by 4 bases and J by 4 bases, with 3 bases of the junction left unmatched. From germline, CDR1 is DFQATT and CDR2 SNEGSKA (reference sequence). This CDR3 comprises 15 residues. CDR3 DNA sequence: TGCAGTGCTAAGAGGACTAGCGGGGGGGCAGATACGCAGTATTTT. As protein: CSAKRTSGGADTQYF.

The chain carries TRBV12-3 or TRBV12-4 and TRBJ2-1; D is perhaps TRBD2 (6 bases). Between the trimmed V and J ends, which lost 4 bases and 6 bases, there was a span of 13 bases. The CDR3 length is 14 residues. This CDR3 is CASSSGGKVNEQFF. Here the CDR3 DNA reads TGTGCCAGCAGTTCCGGCGGGAAGGTCAATGAGCAGTTCTTC.

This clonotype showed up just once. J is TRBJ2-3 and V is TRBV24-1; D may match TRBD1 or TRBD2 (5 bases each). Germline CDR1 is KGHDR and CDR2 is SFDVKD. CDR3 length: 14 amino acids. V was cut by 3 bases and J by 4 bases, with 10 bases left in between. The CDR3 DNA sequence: TGTGCCACCAGTGATCCCGGGGCCTCAGATACGCAGTATTTT. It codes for CATSDPGASDTQYF.

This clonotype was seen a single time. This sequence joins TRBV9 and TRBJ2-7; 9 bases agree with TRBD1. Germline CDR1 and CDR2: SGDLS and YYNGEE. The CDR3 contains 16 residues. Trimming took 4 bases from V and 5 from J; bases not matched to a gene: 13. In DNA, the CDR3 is TGTGCCAGCAGCTCCATTCCGGGACAGGGCATCCACGAGCAGTACTTC. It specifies CASSSIPGQGIHEQYF.

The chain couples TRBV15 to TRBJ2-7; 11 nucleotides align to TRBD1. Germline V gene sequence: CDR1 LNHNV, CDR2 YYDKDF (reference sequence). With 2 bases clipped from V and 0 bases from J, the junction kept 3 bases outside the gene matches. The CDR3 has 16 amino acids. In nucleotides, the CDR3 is TGTGCCACCAGCAGATTGGACAGGGGGCCCTCCTACGAGCAGTACTTC. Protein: CATSRLDRGPSYEQYF. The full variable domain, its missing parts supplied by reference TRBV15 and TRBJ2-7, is DAMVIQNPRYQVTQFGKPVTLSCSQTLNHNVMYWYQQKSSQAPKLLFHYYDKDFNNEADTPDNFQSRRPNTSFCFLDIRSPGLGDTAMYLCATSRLDRGPSYEQYFGPGTRLTVT.

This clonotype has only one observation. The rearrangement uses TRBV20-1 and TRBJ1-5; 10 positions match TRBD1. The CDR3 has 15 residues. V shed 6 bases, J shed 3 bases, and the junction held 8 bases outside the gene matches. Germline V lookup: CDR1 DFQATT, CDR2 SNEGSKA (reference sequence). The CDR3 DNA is TGCAGTGCCTCGGGACAGGGGAACTACAATCAGCCCCAGCATTTT. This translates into CSASGQGNYNQPQHF.

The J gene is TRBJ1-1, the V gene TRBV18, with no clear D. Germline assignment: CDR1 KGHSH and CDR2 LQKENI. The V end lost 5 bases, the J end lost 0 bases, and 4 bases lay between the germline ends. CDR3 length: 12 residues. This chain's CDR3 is CASSILNTEAFF. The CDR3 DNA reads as TGTGCCAGCTCAATACTGAACACTGAAGCTTTCTTT. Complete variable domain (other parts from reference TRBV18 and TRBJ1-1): NAGVMQNPRHLVRRRGQEARLRCSPMKGHSHVYWYRQLPEEGLKFMVYLQKENIIDESGMPKERFSAEFPKEGPSILRIQQVVRGDSAAYFCASSILNTEAFFGQGTRLTVV.

The CDR3 here is CAWRDSYEQYF. As DNA, the CDR3 is TGTGCCTGGAGGGACAGCTACGAGCAGTACTTC. The V and J genes are TRBV30 and TRBJ2-7; D may be TRBD1 (6 bases). Germline V gene data show CDR1 as GTSNPN and CDR2 as SVGIG (reference sequence). The V gene lost 3 bases and the J gene lost 3 bases, with 6 bases spanning the gap. There are 11 residues in the CDR3.

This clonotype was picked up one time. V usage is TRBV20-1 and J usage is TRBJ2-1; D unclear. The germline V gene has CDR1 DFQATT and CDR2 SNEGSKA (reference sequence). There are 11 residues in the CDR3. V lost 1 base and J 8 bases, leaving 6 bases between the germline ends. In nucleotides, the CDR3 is TGCAGTGCTAGAGCAGACGATGAGCAGTTCTTC. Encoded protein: CSARADDEQFF.

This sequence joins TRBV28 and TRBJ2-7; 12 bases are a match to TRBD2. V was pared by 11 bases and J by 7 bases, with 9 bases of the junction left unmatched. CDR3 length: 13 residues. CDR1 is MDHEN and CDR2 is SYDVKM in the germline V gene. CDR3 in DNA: TGTGCCGGAAGACTAGCGGGAGCGGGGGAGCAGTACTTC. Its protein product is CAGRLAGAGEQYF.

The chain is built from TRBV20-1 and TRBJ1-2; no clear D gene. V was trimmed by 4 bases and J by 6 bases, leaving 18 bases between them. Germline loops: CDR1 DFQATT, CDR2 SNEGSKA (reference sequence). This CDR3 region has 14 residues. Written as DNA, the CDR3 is TGCAGTGCTACAGTACTTTTAGGGAGGGATGGCTACACCTTC. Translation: CSATVLLGRDGYTF.

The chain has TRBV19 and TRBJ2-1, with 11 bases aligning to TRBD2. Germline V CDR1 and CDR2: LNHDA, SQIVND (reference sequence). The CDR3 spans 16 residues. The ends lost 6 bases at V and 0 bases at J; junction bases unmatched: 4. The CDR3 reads CASSETSGVSYNEQFF. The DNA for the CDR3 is TGTGCCAGTAGCGAGACTAGCGGGGTCTCCTACAATGAGCAGTTCTTC.

CDR3 DNA sequence: TGCGCCAGCAGCTTGAAGGGGCGGGGAGATACGCAGTATTTT. This translates into CASSLKGRGDTQYF. The V call is TRBV5-1, the J call TRBJ2-3, with a possible D match to TRBD2 (6 bases). V was cut by 1 base and J by 5 bases, with 11 bases left in between. The CDR3 is made up of 14 amino acids. From germline, CDR1 is SGHRS and CDR2 YFSETQ.

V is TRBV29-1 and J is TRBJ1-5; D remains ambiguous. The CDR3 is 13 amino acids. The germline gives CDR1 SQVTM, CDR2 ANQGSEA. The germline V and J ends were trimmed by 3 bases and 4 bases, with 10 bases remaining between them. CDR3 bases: TGCAGCGTTGATGGCGGAAGTAATCAGCCCCAGCATTTT. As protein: CSVDGGSNQPQHF.

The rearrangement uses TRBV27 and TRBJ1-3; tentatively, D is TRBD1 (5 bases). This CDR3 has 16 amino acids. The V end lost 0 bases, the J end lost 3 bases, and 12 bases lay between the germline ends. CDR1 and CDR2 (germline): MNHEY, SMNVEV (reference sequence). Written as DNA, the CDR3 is TGTGCCAGCAGTTTATCTGGGACTCTCGGTGGAAACACCATATATTTT. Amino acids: CASSLSGTLGGNTIYF.